The 9 T cell receptor beta chains presented below share a single source sample, sequenced in a study of Ad26.COV2.S vaccination and SARS-CoV-2 variants. Measured with immunoSEQ multiplex PCR; TCRdb has only the in-frame clones, and not every one. The repertoire holds approximately 350,000 clones, roughly 91% seen once, with roughly 3.1% in the top ten. Treatment of the sample: about 20 received Ad26.COV2.S at low or high dose, single or two shots; a few received placebo; per-sample allocation not given. Vaccine and placebo recipients were sampled on day 63 after the first injection. The source material was peripheral blood, sampled in a trial of Ad26.COV2.S vaccine versus placebo. These receptors were taken from a person between 18 and 59 years old who received the Ad26.COV2.S COVID-19 vaccine or a placebo.

The V and J genes are TRBV4-1 and TRBJ1-2; D possibly corresponds to TRBD1 (5 bases). Per germline, CDR1 MGHRA and CDR2 YSYEKL. V lost 1 base and J 3 bases, leaving 21 bases between the germline ends. This CDR3 spans 18 amino acids. The CDR3 region has the DNA TGCGCCAGCAGCCAAGTTAGGGCAGGGTGGCGTATCGACTATGGCTACACCTTC. This encodes CASSQVRAGWRIDYGYTF.

The CDR3 is CASSVSGQIYGYTF. DNA for the CDR3: TGTGCCAGCAGCGTATCGGGACAGATCTATGGCTACACCTTC. This rearrangement joins TRBV9 to TRBJ1-2; 7 bases map to TRBD1. From germline, CDR1 is SGDLS and CDR2 YYNGEE. Trimming took 1 base from V and 4 from J; bases not matched to a gene: 4. There are 14 residues in the CDR3.

The rearrangement uses TRBV19 and TRBJ1-4; D is undetermined. The CDR3 runs to 14 residues. Deletions cut 7 bases from V and 7 bases from J, with 16 bases between. Germline V gene lookup returns CDR1 LNHDA and CDR2 SQIVND (reference sequence). The chain's CDR3 is CASTAVGEGEKLFF. CDR3 coding DNA: TGTGCCAGTACCGCGGTAGGTGAGGGTGAAAAACTGTTTTTT.

The chain uses TRBV5-1 and TRBJ2-3, with 7 bases lining up with TRBD2. V lost 3 bases, J lost 2 bases, and 12 bases stayed unmatched. Germline values: CDR1 SGHRS, CDR2 YFSETQ. The length of the CDR3 is 17 residues. CDR3: CASSSRGLGKNTDTQYF. The DNA of the CDR3 is TGCGCCAGCAGCTCCAGAGGACTAGGGAAAAACACAGATACGCAGTATTTT.

The gene calls are TRBV11-2 and TRBJ2-7; either TRBD1 or TRBD2 may supply D (7 bases each). V lost 2 bases and J lost 4, with 18 bases in between. The CDR3 length is 16 residues. CDR1 and CDR2 (germline): SGHAT, FQNNGV. CDR3 residues: CASSLYGEGAKYEQYF. The CDR3, as DNA: TGTGCCAGCAGCTTATACGGGGAGGGGGCTAAGTACGAGCAGTACTTC.

The gene calls are TRBV7-6 and TRBJ2-5; possibly TRBD1 for D (5 bases). The CDR3 sequence is 15 residues long. Germline CDR1 is SGHVS and CDR2 is FNYEAQ. Trimming stripped 2 bases from V and 7 bases from J, with 17 bases between. CDR3 coding DNA: TGTGCCAGCAGCTTACAGGGTTCCTCCCGGAGGACCCAGTACTTC. Encoded protein: CASSLQGSSRRTQYF. The full variable domain, rest sourced from reference TRBV7-6 and TRBJ2-5, is GAGVSQSPRYKVTKRGQDVALRCDPISGHVSLYWYRQALGQGPEFLTYFNYEAQQDKSGLPNDRFSAERPEGSISTLTIQRTEQRDSAMYRCASSLQGSSRRTQYFGPGTRLLVL.

This sequence joins TRBV7-2 and TRBJ1-2, with TRBD1 matching over 12 bases. Germline V gene sequence: CDR1 SGHTA, CDR2 FQGNSA. The CDR3 spans 15 residues. Losses at the gene ends were 3 bases for V and 8 bases for J; bases not matched to a gene: 7. CDR3 in amino acids: CASSLPGQGARGYTF. The DNA of the CDR3 is TGTGCCAGCAGCTTGCCGGGACAGGGGGCCAGGGGCTACACCTTC. Based on the CDR3 plus reference TRBV7-2 and TRBJ1-2, the full variable domain is GAGVSQSPSNKVTEKGKDVELRCDPISGHTALYWYRQSLGQGLEFLIYFQGNSAPDKSGLPSDRFSAERTGGSVSTLTIQRTQQEDSAVYLCASSLPGQGARGYTFGSGTRLTVV.

This rearrangement joins TRBV7-8 to TRBJ1-4, with D possibly TRBD1 on 5 matching bases. This CDR3 is built from 20 residues. With 2 bases removed from V and 4 bases from J, the gap between germline ends came to 26 bases. The germline CDR1 and CDR2 sequences are SGHVS and FQNEAQ. The CDR3 sequence is CASSLTFPGGSWGVNEKLFF. CDR3 bases: TGTGCCAGCAGCTTAACATTCCCTGGGGGGAGTTGGGGAGTTAATGAAAAACTGTTTTTT.

The chain combines TRBV6-5 with TRBJ2-7; possible D gene TRBD1, 6 bases. This CDR3 contains 14 residues. V lost 6 bases and J lost 0, with 12 bases in between. Per germline, CDR1 MNHEY and CDR2 SVGAGI. The CDR3 DNA follows: TGTGCCAGCAGCCTTACAGGGACCTCCTACGAGCAGTACTTC. It yields the protein CASSLTGTSYEQYF.